This T cell receptor beta chain was captured in a study of shared T cell receptors in the human thymus. This clone was found once. Data came from immunoSEQ multiplex PCR; TCRdb stores just in-frame clones and leaves some out. The sample gives approximately 660,000 clones, around 89% of which show up once; about 0.01% is in the top ten. Looked up from germline, CDR1 is WNHNN and CDR2 is SYGVQD (reference sequence). This CDR3 region has 15 residues. Trimming removed 11 bases at V and 0 bases at J, with 14 bases between. The data were also submitted as part of a second study, on human thymus T cells. That publication notes: Each of the donors was a healthy Finnish infant who was undergoing open corrective cardiac surgery for congenital heart defects. Resected material from corrective heart surgery provided the thymus tissue analysed. Thymic and blood repertoires appeared to display a bias in their usage of V and J genes. There were highly overlapping thymic repertoires among unrelated individuals, as related research reported.

Sequences were obtained from thymocytes. The TCR originated in a boy under two years old with a congenital heart defect. The V and J genes are TRBV10-1 and TRBJ2-6; D ambiguous. Here the CDR3 DNA reads TGCGCCGCCCAAGTGTACAGCTCTGGGGCCAACGTCCTGACTTTC. Residues: CAAQVYSSGANVLTF.